The 24 T cell receptor beta chains below were found in one sample sequenced in a study of CD8+ T cells in alopecia areata (dated by TCRdb to 2017 to 2018). Receptors were amplified or captured by the immunoSEQ multiplex PCR assay. RNA was extracted from all samples and reverse transcribed into cDNA, which served as template for TCR sequencing. Here the immuneACCESS table is served through TCRdb, limited to in-frame sequences with V and J called. Missing clones are a known gap in these copies; in checked studies unresolved V genes cover under half, and the rest lacks a known reason. Recorded for this sample are tens of thousands of clones; about two thirds of them occurred a single time. The ten largest make up 20% to 25% of the sample. This sample's time point label indicates: 4 weeks on oral tofacitinib. The intended sense of this specimen's treatment or condition label: oral pan-JAK inhibitor, 5-10 mg twice daily.

This specimen was CD8+ T cells sorted from blood, taken at week 4, from a patient treated with tofacitinib. These TCRs come from a human donor with alopecia areata.

The J gene is TRBJ1-2, the V gene TRBV6-1; D may be TRBD1 (5 bases). The CDR3 runs to 17 residues. Germline V CDR1 and CDR2: MNHNS, SASEGT. Trimming took 0 bases from V and 0 from J, leaving 14 bases between them. The CDR3 nucleotides read TGTGCCAGCAGTGAAGCGAGCGTGGGGGGAACTAACTATGGCTACACCTTC. It translates to CASSEASVGGTNYGYTF.

This clone was picked up a small number of times. The J gene is TRBJ1-1, the V gene TRBV14; a possible D gene is TRBD1 (6 bases). Trimming removed 0 bases from V and 8 bases from J, with 10 bases in between. The CDR3 contains 13 residues. CDR1 is SGHDN, CDR2 FVKESK, per germline. The CDR3 region has the DNA TGTGCCAGCAGCCAAGAAAGCAGGGGAGAAGCTTTCTTT. Translated: CASSQESRGEAFF.

This clone has more than one count but fewer than ten. The chain employs TRBV7-3 and TRBJ2-7, with D unresolved. CDR3 length: 12 residues. The germline V gene has CDR1 SGHTA and CDR2 FQGTGA. Between the trimmed V and J ends, which lost 1 base and 6 bases, there was a span of 7 bases. The CDR3: CASSLNGLEQYF. The CDR3 coding sequence is TGTGCCAGCAGCTTAAACGGGCTCGAGCAGTACTTC.

V is TRBV7-9 and J is TRBJ1-2, with a tentative D call TRBD1 (5 bases). The CDR3 spans 13 residues. V lost 0 bases, J lost 3 bases, and 5 bases lay in between. CDR1 is SEHNR and CDR2 is FQNEAQ in the germline V gene (reference sequence). The CDR3 bases are TGTGCCAGCAGCTTAGCGGGGGACTATGGCTACACCTTC. This gives the protein CASSLAGDYGYTF.

This chain connects TRBV25-1 to TRBJ2-1; D is unresolved. This CDR3 has 12 residues. Germline V CDR1 and CDR2: MGHDK, SYGVNS. V lost 5 bases and J lost 3, with 5 bases in between. CDR3 amino acids: CASSSGYNEQFF. The CDR3 DNA reads as TGTGCCAGCAGTTCGGGCTACAATGAGCAGTTCTTC.

In its sample, this clone was seen once. The CDR3 DNA reads TGTGCCAGCAGCTTAATAGCGGGGGACACAGATACGCAGTATTTT. Protein product: CASSLIAGDTDTQYF. The chain couples TRBV7-3 to TRBJ2-3; 9 bases map to TRBD2. In germline, CDR1 is SGHTA, CDR2 FQGTGA. V gave up 1 base and J gave up 2 bases; unmatched junction bases: 1. The CDR3 sequence is 15 residues long.

V is TRBV29-1 and J is TRBJ2-5; 9 positions agree with TRBD2. The CDR3 runs 14 residues. The ends lost 6 bases at V and 0 bases at J; junction bases unmatched: 5. The V gene's germline CDR1 is SQVTM and CDR2 ANQGSEA. The CDR3 bases are TGCAGCGTCTATAGCGGGGGAAACCAAGAGACCCAGTACTTC. Protein: CSVYSGGNQETQYF.

The chain combines TRBV4-3 with TRBJ2-1; possible D gene TRBD2, 6 bases. V lost 5 bases and J lost 15, with 20 bases in between. CDR1 and CDR2 (germline): LGHNA, YSLEER. CDR3 length: 13 residues. CDR3 protein: CASSYERGLRRFF. The CDR3 nucleotides are TGCGCCAGCAGCTACGAACGGGGACTCCGTAGGTTCTTC.

The rearrangement joins TRBV30 to TRBJ1-2; 8 bases map to TRBD1. V trimming: 5 bases; J trimming: 2 bases; junction bases outside the gene matches: 4. The CDR3 loop spans 13 amino acids. Germline lookup yields CDR1 GTSNPN and CDR2 SVGIG (reference sequence). CDR3 sequence reads: CAWDRTGNYGYTF. As DNA, the CDR3 is TGTGCCTGGGATCGGACAGGGAACTATGGCTACACCTTC.

The chain uses TRBV7-2 and TRBJ2-7; no definite D call. The CDR3 runs to 13 residues. Trimming took 1 base from V and 4 from J, leaving 8 bases between them. CDR1 and CDR2 from the germline V gene are SGHTA and FQGNSA. This CDR3 is CASSLEVGYEQYF. The CDR3 nucleotides are TGTGCCAGCAGCTTAGAGGTGGGGTACGAGCAGTACTTC.

This chain uses TRBV27 with TRBJ2-7, with TRBD1 matching over 7 bases. The CDR3 totals 13 residues. With V trimmed by 2 bases and J by 5 bases, 3 bases remained unmatched. Germline V gene sequence: CDR1 MNHEY, CDR2 SMNVEV (reference sequence). This chain's CDR3 is CASSLNRGNEQYF. The CDR3 region has the DNA TGTGCCAGCAGTTTAAACAGGGGCAACGAGCAGTACTTC.

The gene calls are TRBV15 and TRBJ2-5; unclear D gene. The V and J ends lost 0 bases and 2 bases respectively, with 10 bases between them. This CDR3 has 15 residues. Per the germline V gene, CDR1 is LNHNV and CDR2 is YYDKDF (reference sequence). DNA of the CDR3: TGTGCCACCAGCAGAGAGACGACACCTCAAGAGACCCAGTACTTC. It is translated as CATSRETTPQETQYF.

The chain couples TRBV2 to TRBJ1-1; no firm D call. The CDR3 has 13 residues. Trimming took off 6 bases at V and 3 bases at J, with 11 bases between the two ends. Germline loops: CDR1 SNHLY, CDR2 FYNNEI. CDR3 sequence reads: CASSGLGYTEAFF. CDR3 bases: TGTGCCAGCAGCGGACTCGGGTACACTGAAGCTTTCTTT.

V is TRBV5-1 and J is TRBJ1-1, with D unclear. The CDR3 runs to 12 residues. The germline V gene has CDR1 SGHRS and CDR2 YFSETQ. Trimming removed 6 bases from V and 2 bases from J, with 8 bases in between. The CDR3 is CASKAGNTEAFF. For the CDR3, the DNA is TGCGCCAGCAAGGCGGGAAACACTGAAGCTTTCTTT.

There are a few counts of this clone. J is TRBJ1-1 and V is TRBV30; the match to TRBD1 covers 7 bases. This CDR3 is built from 12 residues. The J segment lost 6 bases and the V segment lost 8 bases, leaving 9 bases of the junction unmatched. The germline CDR1 and CDR2 sequences are GTSNPN and SVGIG (reference sequence). DNA of the CDR3: TGTGCCCTGACAGGGACGATTCCTGAAGCTTTCTTT. Translation gives CALTGTIPEAFF.

V is TRBV29-1 and J is TRBJ2-1, with a tentative D call TRBD1 (6 bases). Per germline, CDR1 SQVTM and CDR2 ANQGSEA. Trimming removed 4 bases at V and 2 bases at J, with 15 bases between. The length of the CDR3 is 15 residues. In nucleotides, the CDR3 is TGCAGCGTTGCAGGGCAGGGGTCGGCCTACAATGAGCAGTTCTTC. This encodes CSVAGQGSAYNEQFF.

The rearrangement links TRBV14 to TRBJ2-7; D gene uncertain. V was pared by 6 bases and J by 3 bases, with 6 bases between. The CDR3 loop spans 11 amino acids. Germline lookup yields CDR1 SGHDN and CDR2 FVKESK. CDR3 residues: CASSDFYEQYF. The CDR3 nucleotides read TGTGCCAGCAGTGACTTCTACGAGCAGTACTTC.

The V and J genes are TRBV19 and TRBJ2-1; TRBD1 or TRBD2 may be the D gene (5 bases each). This CDR3 contains 13 residues. Germline CDR1 and CDR2: LNHDA and SQIVND (reference sequence). Trimming removed 5 bases at V and 9 bases at J, with 14 bases between. CDR3 protein: CASSLKWGSEQFF. For the CDR3, the DNA is TGTGCCAGTAGTTTAAAATGGGGGAGTGAGCAGTTCTTC. The entire variable domain, with the rest obtained from reference TRBV19 and TRBJ2-1, is as follows: DGGITQSPKYLFRKEGQNVTLSCEQNLNHDAMYWYRQDPGQGLRLIYYSQIVNDFQKGDIAEGYSVSREKKESFPLTVTSAQKNPTAFYLCASSLKWGSEQFFGPGTRLTVL.

J is TRBJ2-7 and V is TRBV30; 10 bases align to TRBD1. Germline CDR1 and CDR2: GTSNPN and SVGIG (reference sequence). J gave up 3 bases and V 5 bases, and 4 bases lay outside the gene matches. The CDR3 has 13 residues. CDR3 sequence: CAWGGTGVYEQYF. DNA for the CDR3: TGTGCCTGGGGCGGGACAGGGGTCTACGAGCAGTACTTC.

The chain uses TRBV29-1 and TRBJ2-3; TRBD2 aligns across 10 bases. Trimming removed 7 bases from V and 0 bases from J; junction bases left unmatched: 13. This CDR3 is 17 amino acids long. Germline CDR1 reads SQVTM; CDR2 reads ANQGSEA. Written as DNA, the CDR3 is TGCAGCGCTCTGGTAGCGGGGGGACCTACTAGCACAGATACGCAGTATTTT. Amino acid sequence: CSALVAGGPTSTDTQYF.

This clone was seen just once. This sequence joins TRBV9 and TRBJ1-2, with D hard to call. This CDR3 has 15 amino acids. Germline V gene sequence: CDR1 SGDLS, CDR2 YYNGEE. The V and J ends lost 0 bases and 4 bases respectively, with 13 bases between them. CDR3 loop: CASSVAREGGYGYTF. CDR3 nucleotides: TGTGCCAGCAGCGTAGCTCGAGAGGGAGGCTATGGCTACACCTTC. The full variable domain, its missing parts supplied by reference TRBV9 and TRBJ1-2, is DSGVTQTPKHLITATGQRVTLRCSPRSGDLSVYWYQQSLDQGLQFLIQYYNGEERAKGNILERFSAQQFPDLHSELNLSSLELGDSALYFCASSVAREGGYGYTFGSGTRLTVV.

This clone occurred a few times. This chain uses TRBV4-1 with TRBJ2-7; 9 nucleotides agree with TRBD1. Germline CDR1 is MGHRA and CDR2 is YSYEKL. The CDR3 has 14 residues. V lost 1 base and J lost 4; bases outside the gene matches: 2. In DNA, the CDR3 is TGCGCCAGCAGCCAAGGACAGGGGGTTTACGAGCAGTACTTC. Its protein product is CASSQGQGVYEQYF.

This clone has a single count. The CDR3 region has the DNA TGCGCCAGCAGCTCGGACAGGGGCTCCTACAATGAGCAGTTCTTC. This sequence encodes CASSSDRGSYNEQFF. The genes are TRBV5-1 and TRBJ2-1; 9 bases align to TRBD1. The V segment lost 3 bases and the J segment 0 bases; nucleotides outside the gene matches: 1. The CDR3 consists of 15 residues. The germline V gene encodes CDR1 SGHRS and CDR2 YFSETQ.

This chain links TRBV7-9 with TRBJ2-3; D remains unclear. V was cut by 4 bases and J by 1 base, with 6 bases left in between. The germline V gene has CDR1 SEHNR and CDR2 FQNEAQ (reference sequence). There are 13 residues in the CDR3. The CDR3 sequence: CASSSIGTDTQYF. DNA for the CDR3: TGTGCCAGCAGCTCCATAGGCACAGATACGCAGTATTTT. The whole variable domain, filled in from reference TRBV7-9 and TRBJ2-3, reads DTGVSQNPRHKITKRGQNVTFRCDPISEHNRLYWYRQTLGQGPEFLTYFQNEAQLEKSRLLSDRFSAERPKGSFSTLEIQRTEQGDSAMYLCASSSIGTDTQYFGPGTRLTVL.